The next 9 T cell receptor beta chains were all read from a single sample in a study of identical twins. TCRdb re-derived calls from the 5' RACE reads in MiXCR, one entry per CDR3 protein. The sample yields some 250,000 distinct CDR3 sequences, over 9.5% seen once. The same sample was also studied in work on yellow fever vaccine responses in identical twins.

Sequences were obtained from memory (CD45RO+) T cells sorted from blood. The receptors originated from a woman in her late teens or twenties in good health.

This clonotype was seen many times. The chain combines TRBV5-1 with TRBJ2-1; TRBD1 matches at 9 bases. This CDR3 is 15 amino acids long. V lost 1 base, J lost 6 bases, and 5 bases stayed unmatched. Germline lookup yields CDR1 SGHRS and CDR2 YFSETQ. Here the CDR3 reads CASSLYGTGSNEQFF. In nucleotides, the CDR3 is TGCGCCAGCAGCTTGTATGGGACAGGGTCCAATGAGCAGTTCTTC.

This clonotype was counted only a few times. CDR3 coding DNA: TGCGCCAGCAGCCCCGTCCCGGGACAGGATTCCGAGCAGTACTTC. Translation gives CASSPVPGQDSEQYF. The chain has TRBV5-1 and TRBJ2-7; 8 positions agree with TRBD1. Germline V gives CDR1 SGHRS, CDR2 YFSETQ. The CDR3 consists of 15 residues. The V segment lost 4 bases and the J segment 6 bases; nucleotides outside the gene matches: 12.

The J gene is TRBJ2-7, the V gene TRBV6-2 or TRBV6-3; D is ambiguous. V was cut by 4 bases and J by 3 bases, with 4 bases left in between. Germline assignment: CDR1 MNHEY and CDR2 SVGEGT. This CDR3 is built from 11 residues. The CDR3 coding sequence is TGTGCCAGCAGTTCAGTCTACGAGCAGTACTTC. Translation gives CASSSVYEQYF.

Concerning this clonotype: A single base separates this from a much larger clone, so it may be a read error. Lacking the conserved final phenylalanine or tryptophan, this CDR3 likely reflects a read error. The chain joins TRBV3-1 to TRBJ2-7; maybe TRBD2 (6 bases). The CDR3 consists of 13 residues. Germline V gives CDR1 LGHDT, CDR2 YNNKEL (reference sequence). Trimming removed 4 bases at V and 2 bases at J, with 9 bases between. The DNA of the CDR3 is TGTGCCAGCAGCCGGGACTTCGCCTACGAGCAGTACTAC. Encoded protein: CASSRDFAYEQYY.

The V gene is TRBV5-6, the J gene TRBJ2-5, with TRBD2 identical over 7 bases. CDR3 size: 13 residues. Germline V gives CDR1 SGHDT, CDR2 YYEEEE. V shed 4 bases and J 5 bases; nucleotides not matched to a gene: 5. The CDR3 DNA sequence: TGTGCCAGCAGCGCTAGCGGTCGGGAGACCCAGTACTTC. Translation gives CASSASGRETQYF.

In DNA, the CDR3 is TGTGCCAGCAGTGCGGGACAACCGGAGCTGTTTTTT. This codes for CASSAGQPELFF. The chain combines TRBV25-1 with TRBJ2-2, with TRBD1 as a possible D gene (6 bases). Germline lookup yields CDR1 MGHDK and CDR2 SYGVNS. Deletions cut 4 bases from V and 10 bases from J, with 10 bases between. This CDR3 has 12 residues.

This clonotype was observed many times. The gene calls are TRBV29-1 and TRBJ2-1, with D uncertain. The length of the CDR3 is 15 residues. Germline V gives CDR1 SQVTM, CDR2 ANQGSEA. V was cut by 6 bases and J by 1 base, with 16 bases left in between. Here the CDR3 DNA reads TGCAGCGTGGTAGAGATAGTGAGGTCCTACAATGAGCAGTTCTTC. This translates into CSVVEIVRSYNEQFF.

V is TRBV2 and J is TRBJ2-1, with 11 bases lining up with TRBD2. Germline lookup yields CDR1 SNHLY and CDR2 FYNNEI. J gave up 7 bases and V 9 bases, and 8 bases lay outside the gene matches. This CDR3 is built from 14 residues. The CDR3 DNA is TGTGCCAGTAAGACTAGCGGGGTTTCAAATGAGCAGTTCTTC. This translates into CASKTSGVSNEQFF. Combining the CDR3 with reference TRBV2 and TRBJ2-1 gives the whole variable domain EPEVTQTPSHQVTQMGQEVILRCVPISNHLYFYWYRQILGQKVEFLVSFYNNEISEKSEIFDDQFSVERPDGSNFTLKIRSTKLEDSAMYFCASKTSGVSNEQFFGPGTRLTVL.

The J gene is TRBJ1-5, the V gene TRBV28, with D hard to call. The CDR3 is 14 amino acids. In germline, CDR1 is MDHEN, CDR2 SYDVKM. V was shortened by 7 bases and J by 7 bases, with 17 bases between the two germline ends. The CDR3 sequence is CASTLNGIEQPQHF. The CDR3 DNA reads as TGTGCCAGCACCCTCAATGGGATAGAGCAGCCCCAGCATTTT.